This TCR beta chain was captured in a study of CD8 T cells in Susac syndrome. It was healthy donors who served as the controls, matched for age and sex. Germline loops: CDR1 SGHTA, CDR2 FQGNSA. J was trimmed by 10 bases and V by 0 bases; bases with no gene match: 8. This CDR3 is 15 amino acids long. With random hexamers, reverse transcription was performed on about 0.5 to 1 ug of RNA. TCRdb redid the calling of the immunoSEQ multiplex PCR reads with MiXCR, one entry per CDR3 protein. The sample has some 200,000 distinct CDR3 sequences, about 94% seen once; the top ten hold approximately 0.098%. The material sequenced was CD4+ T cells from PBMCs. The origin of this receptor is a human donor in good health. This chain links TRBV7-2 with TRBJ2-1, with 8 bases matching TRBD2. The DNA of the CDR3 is TGTGCCAGCAGCTTAGCCCCGGGACTAGGTTACGAGCAGTTCTTC. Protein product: CASSLAPGLGYEQFF.